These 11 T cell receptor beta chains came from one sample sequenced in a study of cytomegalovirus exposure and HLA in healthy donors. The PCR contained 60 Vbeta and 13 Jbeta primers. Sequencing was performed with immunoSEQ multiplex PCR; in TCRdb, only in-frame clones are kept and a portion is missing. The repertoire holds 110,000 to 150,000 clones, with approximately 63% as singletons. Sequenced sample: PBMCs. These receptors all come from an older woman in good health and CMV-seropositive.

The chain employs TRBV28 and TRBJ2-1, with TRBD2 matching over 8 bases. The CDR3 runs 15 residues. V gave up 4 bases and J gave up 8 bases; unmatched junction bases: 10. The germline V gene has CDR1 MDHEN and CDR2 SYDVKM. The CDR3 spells CASSSPPGGLDEQFF. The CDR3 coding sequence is TGTGCCAGCAGTTCCCCTCCGGGAGGGCTAGATGAGCAGTTCTTC.

The DNA of the CDR3 is TGTGCCAGCAGTACCGAGGGGGCGAGGGAGACCCAGTACTTC. As protein: CASSTEGARETQYF. The chain joins TRBV6-1 to TRBJ2-5; 7 positions match TRBD1. CDR1 is MNHNS, CDR2 SASEGT, per germline. This CDR3 contains 14 residues. V shed 5 bases, J shed 5 bases, and the junction held 8 bases outside the gene matches.

CDR3 residues: CASSAGQGSYEQYF. The CDR3 DNA sequence: TGTGCCAGCAGCGCGGGACAGGGTTCCTACGAGCAGTACTTC. The chain links TRBV11-2 to TRBJ2-7, with 9 bases lining up with TRBD1. The junction had 3 bases not matched to a gene; V was cut back by 5 bases and J by 1 base. Looked up from germline, CDR1 is SGHAT and CDR2 is FQNNGV. The CDR3 covers 14 residues. Complete variable domain (other parts from reference TRBV11-2 and TRBJ2-7): EAGVAQSPRYKIIEKRQSVAFWCNPISGHATLYWYQQILGQGPKLLIQFQNNGVVDDSQLPKDRFSAERLKGVDSTLKIQPAKLEDSAVYLCASSAGQGSYEQYFGPGTRLTVT.

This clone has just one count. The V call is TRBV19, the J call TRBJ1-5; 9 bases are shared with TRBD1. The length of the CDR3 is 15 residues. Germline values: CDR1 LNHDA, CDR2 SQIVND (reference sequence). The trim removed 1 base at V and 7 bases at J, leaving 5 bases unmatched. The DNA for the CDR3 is TGTGCCAGTAGTATAGCGGGACAGGGAGGGCAGCCCCAGCATTTT. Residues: CASSIAGQGGQPQHF.

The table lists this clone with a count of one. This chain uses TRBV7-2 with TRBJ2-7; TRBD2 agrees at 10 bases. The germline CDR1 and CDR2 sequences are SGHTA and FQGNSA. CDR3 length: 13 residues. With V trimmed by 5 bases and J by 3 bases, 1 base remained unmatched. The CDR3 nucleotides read TGTGCCAGCAGCCGGACTAGCGGCTACGAGCAGTACTTC. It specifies CASSRTSGYEQYF.

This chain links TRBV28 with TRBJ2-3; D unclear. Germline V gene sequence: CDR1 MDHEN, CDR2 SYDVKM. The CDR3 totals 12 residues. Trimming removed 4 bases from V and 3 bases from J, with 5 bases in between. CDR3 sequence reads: CASSSYTDTQYF. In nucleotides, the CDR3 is TGTGCCAGCAGTTCTTATACAGATACGCAGTATTTT.

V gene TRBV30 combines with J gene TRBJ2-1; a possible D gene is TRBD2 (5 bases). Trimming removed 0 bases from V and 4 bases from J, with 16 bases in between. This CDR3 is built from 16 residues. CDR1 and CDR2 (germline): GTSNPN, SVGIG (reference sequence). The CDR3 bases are TGTGCCTGGAGTGTTGGCGGGCTCCGAATATACAATGAGCAGTTCTTC. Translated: CAWSVGGLRIYNEQFF. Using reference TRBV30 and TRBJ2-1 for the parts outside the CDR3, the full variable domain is SQTIHQWPATLVQPVGSPLSLECTVEGTSNPNLYWYRQAAGRGLQLLFYSVGIGQISSEVPQNLSASRPQDRQFILSSKKLLLSDSGFYLCAWSVGGLRIYNEQFFGPGTRLTVL.

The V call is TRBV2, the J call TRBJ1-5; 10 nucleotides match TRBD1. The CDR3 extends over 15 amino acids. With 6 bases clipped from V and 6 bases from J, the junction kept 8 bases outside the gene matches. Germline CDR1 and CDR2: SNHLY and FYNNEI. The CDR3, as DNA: TGTGCCAGCAGGGGTGGGACAGGGGCATTTCAGCCCCAGCATTTT. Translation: CASRGGTGAFQPQHF.

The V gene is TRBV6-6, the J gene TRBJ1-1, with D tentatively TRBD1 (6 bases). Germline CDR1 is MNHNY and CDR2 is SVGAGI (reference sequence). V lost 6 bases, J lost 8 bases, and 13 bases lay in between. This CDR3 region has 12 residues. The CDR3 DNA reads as TGTGCCAGCAGCCCTGACAGGTTGGAAGCTTTCTTT. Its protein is CASSPDRLEAFF.

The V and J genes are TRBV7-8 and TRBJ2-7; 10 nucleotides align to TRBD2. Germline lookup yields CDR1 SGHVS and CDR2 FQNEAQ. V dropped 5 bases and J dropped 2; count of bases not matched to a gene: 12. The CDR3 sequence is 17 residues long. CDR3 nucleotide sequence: TGTGCCAGCAGCCCAGCACTAGCGGGATCAACGACCTACGAGCAGTACTTC. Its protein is CASSPALAGSTTYEQYF.

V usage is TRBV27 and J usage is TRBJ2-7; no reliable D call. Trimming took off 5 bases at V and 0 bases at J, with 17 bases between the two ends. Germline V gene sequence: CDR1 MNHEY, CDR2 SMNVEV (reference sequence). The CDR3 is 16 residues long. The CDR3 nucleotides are TGTGCCAGCAGTGCCCGGGTCCCAGTTAGCTCCTACGAGCAGTACTTC. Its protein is CASSARVPVSSYEQYF.